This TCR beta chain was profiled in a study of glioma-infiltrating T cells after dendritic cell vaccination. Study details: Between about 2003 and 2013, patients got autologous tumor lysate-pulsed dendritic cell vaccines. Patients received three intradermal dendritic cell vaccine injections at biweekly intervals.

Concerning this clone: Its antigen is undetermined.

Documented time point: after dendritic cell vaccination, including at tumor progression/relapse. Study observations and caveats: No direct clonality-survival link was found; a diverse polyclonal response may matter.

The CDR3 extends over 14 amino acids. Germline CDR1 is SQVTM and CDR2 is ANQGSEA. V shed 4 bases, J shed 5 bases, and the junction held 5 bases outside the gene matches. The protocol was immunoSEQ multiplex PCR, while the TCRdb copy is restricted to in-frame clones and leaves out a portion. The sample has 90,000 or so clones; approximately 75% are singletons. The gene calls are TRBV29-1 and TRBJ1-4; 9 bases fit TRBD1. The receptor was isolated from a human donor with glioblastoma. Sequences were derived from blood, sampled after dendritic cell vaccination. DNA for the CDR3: TGCAGCGTTGGGTCGGACAGGGGCAATGAAAAACTGTTTTTT. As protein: CSVGSDRGNEKLFF. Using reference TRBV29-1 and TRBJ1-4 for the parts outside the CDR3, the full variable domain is SAVISQKPSRDICQRGTSLTIQCQVDSQVTMMFWYRQQPGQSLTLIATANQGSEATYESGFVIDKFPISRPNLTFSTLTVSNMSPEDSSIYLCSVGSDRGNEKLFFGSGTQLSVL.